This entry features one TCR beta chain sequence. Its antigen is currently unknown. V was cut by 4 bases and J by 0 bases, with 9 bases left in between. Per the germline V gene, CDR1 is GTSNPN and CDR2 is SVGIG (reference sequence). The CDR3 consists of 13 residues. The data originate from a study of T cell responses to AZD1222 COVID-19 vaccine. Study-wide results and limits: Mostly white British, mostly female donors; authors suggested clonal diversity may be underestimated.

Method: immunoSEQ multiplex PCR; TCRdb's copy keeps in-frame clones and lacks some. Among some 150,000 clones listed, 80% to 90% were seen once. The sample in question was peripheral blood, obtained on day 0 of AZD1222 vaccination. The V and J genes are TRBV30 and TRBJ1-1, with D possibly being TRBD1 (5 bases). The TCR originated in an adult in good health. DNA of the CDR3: TGTGCCTGGAAGTGGGGGATGAACACTGAAGCTTTCTTT. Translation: CAWKWGMNTEAFF.